The 24 T cell receptor beta chains given below trace back to one sample, sequenced in a study of blood T cell repertoires in COVID-19. Profiled with immunoSEQ multiplex PCR; TCRdb holds only in-frame clones, not every one. The table lists fewer than 200,000 clones, 70% to 85% of them singletons. Sample: PBMCs or T cells enriched from blood (not recorded which). The receptors shown here come from a woman aged 45 to 65 who had recovered from COVID-19.

The chain carries TRBV7-3 and TRBJ2-7, with 11 bases lining up with TRBD2. The germline V gene has CDR1 SGHTA and CDR2 FQGTGA. This CDR3 contains 18 residues. J lost 5 bases, V lost 0 bases, and 12 bases had no gene match. The CDR3: CASSLTGAQLAGVNEQYF. DNA of the CDR3: TGTGCCAGCAGCTTAACCGGGGCCCAACTAGCGGGAGTAAACGAGCAGTACTTC.

This sequence joins TRBV28 and TRBJ1-2, with 11 bases matching TRBD1. Germline V lookup: CDR1 MDHEN, CDR2 SYDVKM. The CDR3 length is 13 residues. Germline trimming cut 10 bases from V and 4 bases from J; bases unmatched to any gene: 5. The CDR3 reads CATWTGGAYGYTF. DNA of the CDR3: TGTGCCACCTGGACAGGGGGCGCCTATGGCTACACCTTC.

V usage is TRBV28 and J usage is TRBJ2-7; 13 bases are a match to TRBD2. J lost 4 bases, V lost 5 bases, and 11 bases had no gene match. The CDR3 has 17 amino acids. Germline V CDR1 and CDR2: MDHEN, SYDVKM. CDR3 protein: CASSRTLAGGPLYEQYF. For the CDR3, the DNA is TGTGCCAGCAGTAGAACACTAGCGGGAGGGCCTCTGTACGAGCAGTACTTC.

The rearrangement uses TRBV5-4 and TRBJ2-2; 11 bases map to TRBD2. The CDR3 contains 18 residues. Trimming removed 5 bases from V and 6 bases from J; junction bases left unmatched: 15. Per the germline V gene, CDR1 is SGHNT and CDR2 is YYREEE (reference sequence). The CDR3 region is CASRARATSGSGAGELFF. The CDR3 DNA reads TGTGCCAGCAGAGCCCGAGCCACTAGCGGGAGTGGGGCCGGGGAGCTGTTTTTT.

This sequence joins TRBV19 and TRBJ1-1, with D perhaps matching TRBD1 (6 bases). The length of the CDR3 is 14 residues. V lost 4 bases, J lost 0 bases, and 9 bases lay in between. Per the germline V gene, CDR1 is LNHDA and CDR2 is SQIVND (reference sequence). The CDR3 bases are TGTGCCAGTAGTACCCAGGGGCTGAACACTGAAGCTTTCTTT. Its protein product is CASSTQGLNTEAFF.

The V and J genes are TRBV7-9 and TRBJ2-1, with 8 bases that match TRBD2. The CDR3 totals 13 residues. Germline V gene lookup returns CDR1 SEHNR and CDR2 FQNEAQ (reference sequence). CDR3 amino acids: CVGASGSLNEQFF. The CDR3 DNA sequence: TGTGTCGGAGCGAGCGGGAGCCTCAATGAGCAGTTCTTC.

The chain employs TRBV19 and TRBJ1-5; D perhaps matches TRBD1 (5 bases). Trimming pared 7 bases from V and 2 bases from J, leaving 24 bases between. Germline CDR1 and CDR2: LNHDA and SQIVND (reference sequence). CDR3 length: 18 amino acids. CDR3 protein: CASTNSWGLSGGNQPQHF. The CDR3 bases are TGTGCCAGTACCAATTCCTGGGGACTCTCCGGGGGCAATCAGCCCCAGCATTTT.

The J gene is TRBJ2-3, the V gene TRBV24-1, with 8 bases lining up with TRBD2. Losses at the gene ends were 4 bases for V and 2 bases for J; bases not matched to a gene: 7. Germline V gene data show CDR1 as KGHDR and CDR2 as SFDVKD. The CDR3 sequence is 16 residues long. CDR3 bases: TGTGCCACCAGTGACTCTGGACTAGCAGCCACAGATACGCAGTATTTT. This translates into CATSDSGLAATDTQYF.

The chain is built from TRBV3-1 (or the pseudogene TRBV3-2) and TRBJ2-2; no clear D gene. V lost 2 bases and J lost 6, with 4 bases in between. This CDR3 is 12 amino acids long. Per germline, CDR1 LGHDT and CDR2 YNNKEL (reference sequence). The CDR3 nucleotides are TGTGCCAGCAGCCAATATTCCGGGGAGCTGTTTTTT. This translates into CASSQYSGELFF.

This chain links TRBV6-1 with TRBJ2-7; a weak D match, TRBD2 (5 bases). The germline gives CDR1 MNHNS, CDR2 SASEGT. Deletions cut 3 bases from V and 10 bases from J, with 10 bases between. There are 11 residues in the CDR3. This CDR3 is CASSEDSKQYF. The CDR3 bases are TGTGCCAGCAGTGAGGACTCAAAACAGTACTTC.

V is TRBV19 and J is TRBJ1-1, with TRBD1 as a possible D gene (5 bases). This CDR3 comprises 13 residues. Germline lookup yields CDR1 LNHDA and CDR2 SQIVND (reference sequence). V lost 3 bases to trimming and J lost 4 bases, with 9 bases between them. The CDR3 nucleotides read TGTGCCAGTAGTATGGAAAGGGGCACTGAAGCTTTCTTT. This gives the protein CASSMERGTEAFF.

The chain is built from TRBV5-1 and TRBJ1-5; D possibly corresponds to TRBD1 (5 bases). Between the trimmed V and J ends, which lost 0 bases and 0 bases, there was a span of 7 bases. CDR1 SGHRS and CDR2 YFSETQ come from the germline V gene. CDR3 size: 15 residues. The CDR3 region has the DNA TGCGCCAGCAGCTTGGAGGGGAATAGCAATCAGCCCCAGCATTTT. Protein sequence: CASSLEGNSNQPQHF. Full variable domain (outside the CDR3, taken from reference TRBV5-1 and TRBJ1-5): KAGVTQTPRYLIKTRGQQVTLSCSPISGHRSVSWYQQTPGQGLQFLFEYFSETQRNKGNFPGRFSGRQFSNSRSEMNVSTLELGDSALYLCASSLEGNSNQPQHFGDGTRLSIL.

The V gene is TRBV27, the J gene TRBJ2-6; D not certain. Trimming left V 4 bases short and J 12 bases short, with 7 bases between. Germline V gene data show CDR1 as MNHEY and CDR2 as SMNVEV (reference sequence). This CDR3 is 11 amino acids long. The CDR3 is CASSSPGVLTF. In DNA form, the CDR3 reads TGTGCCAGCAGTTCCCCCGGCGTCCTGACTTTC. The whole variable domain, filled in from reference TRBV27 and TRBJ2-6, reads EAQVTQNPRYLITVTGKKLTVTCSQNMNHEYMSWYRQDPGLGLRQIYYSMNVEVTDKGDVPEGYKVSRKEKRNFPLILESPSPNQTSLYFCASSSPGVLTFGAGSRLTVL.

Only one count was recorded for this clone. The gene calls are TRBV18 and TRBJ1-3; 9 bases match TRBD1. Germline V gives CDR1 KGHSH, CDR2 LQKENI. The length of the CDR3 is 18 residues. The trim removed 2 bases at V and 4 bases at J, leaving 12 bases unmatched. This chain's CDR3 is CASSPNRGQGSRGNTIYF. CDR3 DNA sequence: TGTGCCAGCTCACCAAACAGGGGGCAGGGCAGCCGCGGAAACACCATATATTTT.

This sequence joins TRBV7-8 and TRBJ2-5; D is ambiguous. This CDR3 contains 13 residues. V dropped 4 bases and J dropped 4 bases, with 10 bases sitting between them. Germline values: CDR1 SGHVS, CDR2 FQNEAQ. The chain's CDR3 is CASSSQRRETQYF. CDR3 in DNA: TGTGCCAGCAGCTCCCAGAGGCGAGAGACCCAGTACTTC.

This clone was seen once. The J gene is TRBJ2-7, the V gene TRBV29-1; 9 nucleotides line up with TRBD1. The CDR3 runs 14 residues. Trimming removed 6 bases from V and 1 base from J; junction bases left unmatched: 7. Germline V lookup: CDR1 SQVTM, CDR2 ANQGSEA. CDR3 DNA sequence: TGCAGCGTGAAACAGGGGGCGCGGTCCTACGAGCAGTACTTC. The encoded protein is CSVKQGARSYEQYF.

This clone was seen once. The chain combines TRBV6-1 with TRBJ2-7, with D maybe TRBD2 (6 bases). Trimming pared 0 bases from V and 1 base from J, leaving 13 bases between. Germline CDR1 is MNHNS and CDR2 is SASEGT. The CDR3 is made up of 16 amino acids. The CDR3 nucleotides are TGTGCCAGCAGTGAAGCGCTTGGGGGGTTATCCTACGAGCAGTACTTC. The encoded protein is CASSEALGGLSYEQYF.

J is TRBJ2-1 and V is TRBV7-2; 11 bases agree with TRBD2. The CDR3 totals 16 residues. Trimming removed 3 bases from V and 12 bases from J; junction bases left unmatched: 13. Germline CDR1 SGHTA, CDR2 FQGNSA. In nucleotides, the CDR3 is TGTGCCAGCAGCTTCCCGGGACTAGCGGTAGCAGGAGGGCAGTTCTTC. This translates into CASSFPGLAVAGGQFF.

The rearrangement joins TRBV5-1 to TRBJ2-3, with 10 bases identical to TRBD1. Germline values: CDR1 SGHRS, CDR2 YFSETQ. There are 14 residues in the CDR3. The V segment lost 4 bases and the J segment 6 bases; nucleotides outside the gene matches: 5. Here the CDR3 reads CASSMGQGTDTQYF. The CDR3 DNA reads TGCGCCAGCAGCATGGGACAGGGGACGGATACGCAGTATTTT.

The V and J genes are TRBV7-9 and TRBJ2-5, with 10 bases lining up with TRBD2. Germline V gives CDR1 SEHNR, CDR2 FQNEAQ (reference sequence). The CDR3 is 15 residues long. With V trimmed by 3 bases and J by 2 bases, 3 bases remained unmatched. The CDR3 reads CASSLEREGQETQYF. DNA of the CDR3: TGTGCCAGCAGCTTGGAGCGGGAGGGTCAAGAGACCCAGTACTTC. The whole variable domain, remainder taken from reference TRBV7-9 and TRBJ2-5, is DTGVSQNPRHKITKRGQNVTFRCDPISEHNRLYWYRQTLGQGPEFLTYFQNEAQLEKSRLLSDRFSAERPKGSFSTLEIQRTEQGDSAMYLCASSLEREGQETQYFGPGTRLLVL.

The chain's CDR3 is CASSLRYNEQFF. CDR3 sequence (DNA): TGTGCCAGCAGTTTACGCTACAATGAGCAGTTCTTC. The chain uses TRBV12-3 or TRBV12-4 and TRBJ2-1; D is undetermined. V lost 2 bases and J lost 3, with 2 bases in between. The CDR3 is 12 residues long.

V gene TRBV3-1 (or the pseudogene TRBV3-2) combines with J gene TRBJ1-2; D remains unclear. Trimming cost V 4 bases and J 0 bases, with 24 bases left between them. This CDR3 contains 19 residues. Germline loops: CDR1 LGHDT, CDR2 YNNKEL (reference sequence). The CDR3 sequence: CASSPGNRAPFRSNYGYTF. CDR3 nucleotide sequence: TGTGCCAGCAGCCCGGGGAATCGGGCCCCATTCCGCTCTAACTATGGCTACACCTTC.

The chain links TRBV6-5 to TRBJ1-1, with TRBD1 matching over 7 bases. V lost 0 bases to trimming and J lost 4 bases; unmatched junction nucleotides: 2. The CDR3 is 14 residues long. CDR1 and CDR2 (germline): MNHEY, SVGAGI. CDR3: CASSYSQGLTEAFF. CDR3 bases: TGTGCCAGCAGTTACTCACAGGGGCTCACTGAAGCTTTCTTT.

This chain joins TRBV6-5 and TRBJ2-1, with TRBD1 matching 7 bases. V trimming: 6 bases; J trimming: 7 bases; junction bases outside the gene matches: 12. CDR1 MNHEY and CDR2 SVGAGI come from the germline V gene. CDR3 length: 15 residues. CDR3 nucleotide sequence: TGTGCCAGCAGAACTGACAGGGTCTCATGGAATGAGCAGTTCTTC. Translated: CASRTDRVSWNEQFF.